This T cell receptor (beta chain) was sequenced during a study of shared clonotypes between healthy human individuals. Germline CDR1 reads SGHVS; CDR2 reads FNYEAQ. The CDR3 spans 16 residues. V trimming: 5 bases; J trimming: 9 bases; junction bases outside the gene matches: 12. Naive CD8 cells lacked CD45RO and underwent positive selection for CCR7, leaving out terminally differentiated effector memory CD45RA+ cells. Libraries were prepared by immunoSEQ multiplex PCR; TCRdb keeps only in-frame clonotypes and omits some of them. Here the sample spans about 2.1 million clones, about 93% being singletons.

J is TRBJ2-1 and V is TRBV7-6; 11 bases align to TRBD2. Sequencing input: naive CD8+ T cells from PBMCs. This TCR was recovered from a man aged 18 to 30 in good health. Some clones in this sample may be carry-over from other donors' samples. CDR3 residues: CASSDFSGRVTGEQFF. The DNA of the CDR3 is TGTGCCAGCAGCGATTTTAGCGGGAGGGTTACGGGTGAGCAGTTCTTC. Looking up the rest from reference TRBV7-6 and TRBJ2-1 gives the full variable domain: GAGVSQSPRYKVTKRGQDVALRCDPISGHVSLYWYRQALGQGPEFLTYFNYEAQQDKSGLPNDRFSAERPEGSISTLTIQRTEQRDSAMYRCASSDFSGRVTGEQFFGPGTRLTVL.